This TCR beta chain stems from a study of T cells in localized non-small cell lung cancer. Clones were read by immunoSEQ multiplex PCR, and TCRdb kept only the in-frame ones, dropping some. This sample carries just under 1,500 clones, 19% of them seen once, and the ten largest clones take over 12%. General study points: Adjacent uninvolved lung tissue had the highest T cell clonality, exceeding tumor. A median of approximately 50 clones ranked among the top 100 in tumor appeared in adjacent lung.

This clone has more than one count but fewer than ten. Its antigen is unidentified. Germline CDR1 reads SGDLS; CDR2 reads YYNGEE. V lost 5 bases and J 1 base, leaving 13 bases between the germline ends. The CDR3 loop spans 15 amino acids. The TCR originated in a woman between 40 and 69 years old with stage I lung adenocarcinoma. Source: lung tumor tissue, taken before any cancer treatment. The chain recombines TRBV9 with TRBJ1-5; no clear D gene. The CDR3 region is CASSEDSWSNQPQHF. The CDR3 DNA reads TGTGCCAGCAGTGAGGATTCTTGGAGCAATCAGCCCCAGCATTTT. Drawing the rest from reference TRBV9 and TRBJ1-5, the complete variable domain is DSGVTQTPKHLITATGQRVTLRCSPRSGDLSVYWYQQSLDQGLQFLIQYYNGEERAKGNILERFSAQQFPDLHSELNLSSLELGDSALYFCASSEDSWSNQPQHFGDGTRLSIL.